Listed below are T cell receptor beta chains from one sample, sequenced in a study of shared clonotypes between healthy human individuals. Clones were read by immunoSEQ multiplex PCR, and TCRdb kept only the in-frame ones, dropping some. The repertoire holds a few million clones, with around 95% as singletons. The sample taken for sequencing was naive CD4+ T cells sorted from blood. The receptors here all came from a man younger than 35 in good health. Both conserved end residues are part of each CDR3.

CDR3aa: CASSLNRVETQYF
v_gene: TRBV11-3
j_gene: TRBJ2-5

CDR3aa: CASSRDRTNEKLFF
v_gene: TRBV4-3
j_gene: TRBJ1-4

CDR3aa: CASSSGPGEKLFF
v_gene: TRBV6-5
j_gene: TRBJ1-4

CDR3aa: CASSLDGQPGELFF
v_gene: TRBV7-9
j_gene: TRBJ2-2

CDR3aa: CASSPQGGTEAFF
v_gene: TRBV19
j_gene: TRBJ1-1

CDR3aa: CASSLGTDTQYF
v_gene: TRBV11-3
j_gene: TRBJ2-3

CDR3aa: CASSPSGQGFYEQYF
v_gene: TRBV9
j_gene: TRBJ2-7

CDR3aa: CASSFGTGANVLTF
v_gene: TRBV27
j_gene: TRBJ2-6

CDR3aa: CASSQDRGGSPLHF
v_gene: TRBV4-1
j_gene: TRBJ1-6

CDR3aa: CASSQKYGYTF
v_gene: TRBV2
j_gene: TRBJ1-2

CDR3aa: CASSIGAGGAYEQYF
v_gene: TRBV9
j_gene: TRBJ2-7

CDR3aa: CASRTLIQGPNYGYTF
v_gene: TRBV11-2
j_gene: TRBJ1-2

CDR3aa: CAWSTGRHQETQYF
v_gene: TRBV30
j_gene: TRBJ2-5

CDR3aa: CASSPTGLAGGMSEQYF
v_gene: TRBV7-2
j_gene: TRBJ2-7

CDR3aa: CASTLGRGALQETQYF
v_gene: TRBV13
j_gene: TRBJ2-5

CDR3aa: CASSLGPDRVEGYTF
v_gene: TRBV7-2
j_gene: TRBJ1-2

CDR3aa: CASSLTLSGDTQYF
v_gene: TRBV4-1
j_gene: TRBJ2-3

CDR3aa: CASSKGDAFLNNEQFF
v_gene: TRBV7-2
j_gene: TRBJ2-1

CDR3aa: CASSEGQGNEKLFF
v_gene: TRBV10-1
j_gene: TRBJ1-4

CDR3aa: CASSLVGGAVADTQYF
v_gene: TRBV5-6
j_gene: TRBJ2-3

CDR3aa: CASSYLTGAYEQYF
v_gene: TRBV6-5
j_gene: TRBJ2-7

CDR3aa: CASSRTGIDTQYF
v_gene: TRBV4-3
j_gene: TRBJ2-3

CDR3aa: CASSRTGDQPQHF
v_gene: TRBV28
j_gene: TRBJ1-5